The T cell receptor (beta chain) described here comes from a study of read filtering for tumor transcriptome and immune sequencing. Whole-study context: Mean patient age was roughly 66 years, range roughly 45 to 80; around 17 male, more than 11 female.

CDR1 is SGHDN and CDR2 is FVKESK in the germline V gene. The CDR3 is made up of 13 amino acids. The V and J ends lost 4 bases and 6 bases respectively, with 9 bases between them. From about 400 ng of RNA, a library with molecular barcoded alpha/delta and beta/gamma adaptors was made. Using its own MiXCR run on the reads, TCRdb lists one record per CDR3 protein. The sample carries about 63,000 distinct CDR3 sequences, about 15% recorded once. In the case of this clonotype: Antigen unknown.

Bone marrow was sampled from every patient at the time of active disease. Whole-study results and caveats: Dropping single-read clonotypes raised IR-seq and RNA-seq shared-clonotype correlation. In IR-seq, single-read clonotypes were about 80% of clonotypes but about 3.5% of reads.

This clonotype was sampled from a donor at least 40 years old with multiple myeloma. The specimen sequenced was a population of CD138-negative cells sorted from bone marrow. The chain uses TRBV14 and TRBJ2-2, with D unresolved. The CDR3 DNA follows: TGTGCCAGCAGCCTAGGATGGCCCGGGGAGCTGTTTTTT. Translation gives CASSLGWPGELFF.